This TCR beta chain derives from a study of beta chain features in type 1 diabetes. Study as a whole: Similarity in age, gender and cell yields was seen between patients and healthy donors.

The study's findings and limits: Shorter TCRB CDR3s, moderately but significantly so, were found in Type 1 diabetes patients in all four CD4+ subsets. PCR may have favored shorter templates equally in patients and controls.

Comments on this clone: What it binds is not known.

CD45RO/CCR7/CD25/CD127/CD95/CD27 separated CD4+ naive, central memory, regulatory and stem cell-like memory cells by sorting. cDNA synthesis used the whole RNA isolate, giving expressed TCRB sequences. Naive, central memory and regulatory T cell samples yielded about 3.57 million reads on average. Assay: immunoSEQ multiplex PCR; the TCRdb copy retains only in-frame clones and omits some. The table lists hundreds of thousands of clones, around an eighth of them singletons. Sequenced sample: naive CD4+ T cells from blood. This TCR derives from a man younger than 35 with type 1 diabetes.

This chain's CDR3 is CASSTRSGIYNEQFF. CDR3 nucleotides: TGCGCCAGCAGCACGCGTAGCGGGATCTACAATGAGCAGTTCTTC. The chain has TRBV5-1 and TRBJ2-1; 8 bases match TRBD2. Germline CDR1 SGHRS, CDR2 YFSETQ. V gave up 4 bases and J gave up 3 bases; unmatched junction bases: 6. The CDR3 has 15 residues.